The rows below give T cell receptor beta chains drawn from one sample of a study of T cells in Graves' hyperthyroidism and ophthalmopathy. In TCRdb, the multiplex PCR reads were re-called with MiXCR into one record per CDR3 protein. The sample shows about 480,000 distinct CDR3 sequences, about 15% of them seen only once. The sequencing input was blood. Source of these receptors: a woman between 18 and 29 years old with Graves' hyperthyroidism. The CDR3 runs from the conserved cysteine through the conserved F or W. The D gene is left open where the match is weak. Only part of the rows carry a size: once, few, many, or a class if the clone is expanded.

DNA,CDR3,size,V,D,J
TGTGCCAGCAGTTACGCGCAGCGGGACACCATATATTTT,CASSYAQRDTIYF,.,TRBV6-5,.,TRBJ1-3
TGTGCCAGCAGCAATGGGCTTGGAGCTTTCTTT,CASSNGLGAFF,few,TRBV7-3,.,TRBJ1-1
TGTGCCAGCAGTTTAGTGGGAGGGGGGGCCGGGGAGCTGTTTTTT,CASSLVGGGAGELFF,few,TRBV12-3/TRBV12-4,.,TRBJ2-2
TGTGCCACCGGTCACAGGGCGATGGGTGGCTACACCTTC,CATGHRAMGGYTF,many,TRBV19,.,TRBJ1-2
TGCGCCTCCAACAGGCGGGAGGGGAACAATGAGCAGTTCTTC,CASNRREGNNEQFF,many,TRBV5-1,TRBD2,TRBJ2-1
TGCGCCAGCAGCGAACAGGGTCGCGCTTTCTTT,CASSEQGRAFF,many,TRBV5-1,.,TRBJ1-1
TGCAGTGCTATACAGGGAATGAACACTGAAGCTTTCTTT,CSAIQGMNTEAFF,.,TRBV20-1,.,TRBJ1-1
TGTGCCAGCAGTGAAATATCGGTAGCGGGAGCCAACACCGGGGAGCTGTTTTTT,CASSEISVAGANTGELFF,many,TRBV2,TRBD2,TRBJ2-2
TGTGCCAGCAGCGGAGGCGGGTCTCCCTACGAGCAGTACTTC,CASSGGGSPYEQYF,many,TRBV9,.,TRBJ2-7
TGTGCCAGCAGTCTTACCGGGACAGGAAACACCATATATTTT,CASSLTGTGNTIYF,many,TRBV12-3/TRBV12-4,.,TRBJ1-3
TGCAGCGTCGATGCGGGACTAGTCCCTGAGCAGTTCTTC,CSVDAGLVPEQFF,many,TRBV29-1,TRBD2,TRBJ2-1
TGTGCCAGCAGCTTAATAAACGGGAGAGTCTACGAGCAGTACTTC,CASSLINGRVYEQYF,few,TRBV7-9,.,TRBJ2-7
TGCGCCAGCAGCCAGAGGGGACAGGGGTATACTGGGGCCAACGTCCTGACTTTC,CASSQRGQGYTGANVLTF,.,TRBV4-3,TRBD1,TRBJ2-6
TGTGCCAGCAGTCCCAGGGCAGGGTGGATGTACGAGCAGTACTTC,CASSPRAGWMYEQYF,.,TRBV27,.,TRBJ2-7
TGTGCCAGTAGTACAGAATACCGGGAAGTCTCCTATGGCTACACCTTC,CASSTEYREVSYGYTF,many,TRBV19,.,TRBJ1-2
TGTGCCAGCAGTTTTAAGCAGGGGAGGACTAATGAAAAACTGTTTTTT,CASSFKQGRTNEKLFF,many,TRBV12-3/TRBV12-4,.,TRBJ1-4
TGCGCCAGCAGCCAAGATAGGGACGGGGGGAATGAAAAACTGTTTTTT,CASSQDRDGGNEKLFF,few,TRBV4-1,.,TRBJ1-4
TGCAGCGTTGAAGGGGACAGGTACTATGGCTACACCTTC,CSVEGDRYYGYTF,many,TRBV29-1,TRBD1,TRBJ1-2